This T cell receptor (beta chain) was profiled in a study of PD-L1 blockade in urothelial cancer. Study details: T cell content in blood samples showed a median of about 140,000.

The CDR3 contains 15 residues. CDR1 is LGHNT, CDR2 FRNRAP, per germline. The junction had 6 bases not matched to a gene; V was cut back by 5 bases and J by 4 bases. Clones were sequenced by immunoSEQ multiplex PCR, and TCRdb holds only the in-frame ones, with some missing. The sample lists 49,000 or so clones, 70% to 90% seen once, with about 20% in the top ten. The time point was: pretreatment peripheral blood. The chain employs TRBV12-5 and TRBJ2-2; 8 bases are shared with TRBD2. Source: PBMCs, taken around atezolizumab (anti-PD-L1) treatment. This TCR was recovered from a man aged 60 to 69 with urothelial cancer. The CDR3 spells CASGPRGGITGELFF. In nucleotides, the CDR3 is TGTGCTAGTGGTCCCCGGGGGGGAATCACCGGGGAGCTGTTTTTT.